These T cell receptor beta chains were read from a single sample in a study of blood T cell repertoires in COVID-19. This table comes from immunoSEQ multiplex PCR, and its TCRdb copy is limited to in-frame clones, with some not included. The sample lists about 220,000 clones; 80% to 85% were seen once. The specimen sequenced was peripheral blood. Receptor source: a woman in her sixties or seventies with COVID-19, enrolled during active disease. Both conserved end residues are part of each CDR3.

>TRBV25-1
CASSGSTNSPLHF
>TRBV5-1
CASSLPGGSYNEQFF
>TRBV5-5
CASSLAGGLNQPQHF
>TRBV28
CASSSIGQALSGNTIYF
>TRBV6-5
CASRGQQMNTEAFF
>TRBV28
CASRGQGRTGELFF
>TRBV4-3
CASSQDTPSGTNYGYTF
>TRBV28
CASIRQRNTEAFF
>TRBV28
CATNAMRTTYEQYF
>TRBV6-2/TRBV6-3
CASSYQGPNTEAFF
>TRBV3-1/TRBV3-2
CASSLTRTRTGETQYF
>TRBV29-1
CSVVTDDGGEGYTF
>TRBV6-2/TRBV6-3
CASSSSQGFYNEQFF
>TRBV29-1
CSVAGATEAFF
>TRBV19
CASSVDRGRIEAFF
>TRBV9
CASSRTGSYQPQHF